This TCR beta chain was profiled in a study of T cells in Graves' hyperthyroidism and ophthalmopathy. Fresh peripheral blood, under 13 ml, was the source of the PBMCs. Template material for amplifying TCR beta CDR3 regions consisted of RNA transcripts. TCR CDR3 regions were first amplified by RT-PCR with HTBI primers. TCRdb processed the multiplex PCR reads anew with MiXCR; each CDR3 protein has one entry. The table has 600,000 or so distinct CDR3 sequences, about 15% seen once. A note on this clonotype: The antigen remains unidentified.

Trimming took 5 bases from V and 2 from J; bases not matched to a gene: 17. This CDR3 contains 20 residues. Germline V gene sequence: CDR1 MNHEY, CDR2 SMNVEV (reference sequence). Study results and caveats: A model built on 13 V-J features separated ophthalmopathy from stable hyperthyroidism. Blood also contained most expanded thyroid clonotypes above 0.001. In validation, the model predicted ophthalmopathy. These predictions came a median roughly 6 months before onset.

The TCR sequence derives from a woman in her fifties or sixties with Graves' ophthalmopathy. The V call is TRBV27, the J call TRBJ2-7, with 14 positions matching TRBD2. The sample was blood. In nucleotides, the CDR3 is TGTGCCAGCAGTCCTGGAGGAGGAAGGGGACTAGCGGGAGCAACCTACGAGCAGTACTTC. Translating it yields CASSPGGGRGLAGATYEQYF.